This record looks at one TCR beta chain sequence and its context. The antigen is undetermined. Trimming took 1 base from V and 7 from J, leaving 11 bases between them. The CDR3 is made up of 15 amino acids. CDR1 is SEHNR, CDR2 FQNEAQ, per germline (reference sequence). The entry originates in a study of response to subunit inactivated influenza vaccine. Study-wide points: A suggestion made by the authors is that each seasonal influenza vaccination recruits few new T cells.

TCRdb reprocessed the RT-PCR reads via MiXCR and lists one record per CDR3 protein. Of hundreds of thousands of distinct CDR3 sequences listed, 16% were seen once; the top ten hold around 3%. The sequence was obtained from a man aged 45 to 75 who received an inactivated influenza vaccine. The V call is TRBV7-9, the J call TRBJ1-6; D might be TRBD1 (5 bases). Source: CD4+ T cells sorted from PBMCs, taken 23 to 25 months after vaccination. CDR3 in amino acids: CASSLGAGMNSPLHF. CDR3 bases: TGTGCCAGCAGCTTAGGGGCAGGGATGAATTCACCCCTCCACTTT.